Shown below are 24 T cell receptor beta chains from a single sample sequenced in a study of immune cell composition in non-small cell lung cancer. Assay: immunoSEQ multiplex PCR; the TCRdb copy retains only in-frame clones and omits some. The sample lists approximately 5,900 clones; nearly 90% were seen once. Normal lung sampling was at least 3 cm from the tumour, as distant as possible. The sequencing sample was made of non-adjacent lung tissue. Source of these receptors: a human donor with non-small cell lung cancer.

The CDR3 DNA is TGCGCCAGCAGCTTGAGCGGGGGGCGCGGTAACTATGGCTACACCTTC. This translates into CASSLSGGRGNYGYTF. The chain is built from TRBV5-1 and TRBJ1-2, with D possibly being TRBD1 (6 bases). V lost 1 base to trimming and J lost 1 base, with 14 bases between them. This CDR3 is 16 amino acids long. Germline CDR1 SGHRS, CDR2 YFSETQ. Full variable domain (rest looked up from reference TRBV5-1 and TRBJ1-2): KAGVTQTPRYLIKTRGQQVTLSCSPISGHRSVSWYQQTPGQGLQFLFEYFSETQRNKGNFPGRFSGRQFSNSRSEMNVSTLELGDSALYLCASSLSGGRGNYGYTFGSGTRLTVV.

This clone has only one observation. The chain is built from TRBV7-6 and TRBJ2-2, with unresolved D. Germline V gene sequence: CDR1 SGHVS, CDR2 FNYEAQ. Trimming shortened V by 2 bases and J by 0 bases, and 7 bases separated the two germline ends. The CDR3 length is 15 residues. CDR3 sequence (DNA): TGTGCCAGCAGCTTACAGCGCACGAACACCGGGGAGCTGTTTTTT. Its protein is CASSLQRTNTGELFF.

A few counts support this clone. J is TRBJ2-7 and V is TRBV7-9; 10 nucleotides align to TRBD2. With 0 bases clipped from V and 7 bases from J, the junction kept 3 bases outside the gene matches. The germline gives CDR1 SEHNR, CDR2 FQNEAQ (reference sequence). The CDR3 runs 14 residues. Written as DNA, the CDR3 is TGTGCCAGCAGCTTAGCAGCGGGAGGGCGGGAGCAGTACTTC. Translating it yields CASSLAAGGREQYF.

V is TRBV4-2 and J is TRBJ2-5; no firm D call. The germline V and J ends were trimmed by 0 bases and 5 bases, with 13 bases remaining between them. Germline V gene lookup returns CDR1 LGHNA and CDR2 YNFKEQ. The CDR3 is made up of 15 amino acids. For the CDR3, the DNA is TGTGCCAGCAGCCAAGATCCGGCTAGGTTCGAGACCCAGTACTTC. As protein: CASSQDPARFETQYF.

The chain carries TRBV4-2 and TRBJ2-3; 10 bases map to TRBD2. Trimming removed 0 bases from V and 8 bases from J; junction bases left unmatched: 11. The germline V gene encodes CDR1 LGHNA and CDR2 YNFKEQ. This CDR3 region has 17 residues. The CDR3: CASSQDLAGGISGTQYF. The CDR3 nucleotides read TGTGCCAGCAGCCAAGATTTAGCGGGGGGTATTTCGGGTACGCAGTATTTT.

The rearrangement links TRBV19 to TRBJ1-2; a possible D gene is TRBD1 (6 bases). This CDR3 region has 13 residues. V lost 5 bases to trimming and J lost 5 bases, with 12 bases between them. Looked up from germline, CDR1 is LNHDA and CDR2 is SQIVND (reference sequence). The CDR3 protein is CASSVGQLYGYTF. Written as DNA, the CDR3 is TGTGCCAGTAGTGTCGGACAGCTGTATGGCTACACCTTC.

The genes are TRBV28 and TRBJ1-1; D not certain. Germline V lookup: CDR1 MDHEN, CDR2 SYDVKM. This CDR3 is 13 amino acids long. Trimming removed 8 bases from V and 1 base from J, with 11 bases in between. CDR3 in DNA: TGTGCCAGCGGAAGACTGAGGAACACTGAAGCTTTCTTT. It translates to CASGRLRNTEAFF.

This chain links TRBV4-1 with TRBJ1-1; D may be TRBD1 (5 bases). This CDR3 region has 15 residues. With 0 bases removed from V and 4 bases from J, the gap between germline ends came to 12 bases. Per germline, CDR1 MGHRA and CDR2 YSYEKL. The CDR3 DNA reads as TGCGCCAGCAGCCAAGATTATGGCAGGGTCACTGAAGCTTTCTTT. It specifies CASSQDYGRVTEAFF.

The chain links TRBV18 to TRBJ2-2; tentatively, D is TRBD2 (6 bases). V lost 3 bases and J lost 0, with 14 bases in between. From germline, CDR1 is KGHSH and CDR2 LQKENI. The CDR3 length is 17 residues. DNA of the CDR3: TGTGCCAGCTCACCGAAGCGGAGGGCGTCGAACACCGGGGAGCTGTTTTTT. Amino acids: CASSPKRRASNTGELFF.

This chain uses TRBV29-1 with TRBJ1-1; D ambiguous. The ends were cut back, 7 bases at V and 1 base at J, with 7 bases in the middle. CDR3 length: 11 amino acids. Per the germline V gene, CDR1 is SQVTM and CDR2 is ANQGSEA. In DNA form, the CDR3 reads TGCAGCGCCGAGAGGAACACTGAAGCTTTCTTT. Its protein is CSAERNTEAFF.

This rearrangement joins TRBV5-1 to TRBJ2-3; TRBD2 matches at 9 bases. From germline, CDR1 is SGHRS and CDR2 YFSETQ. The CDR3 length is 16 residues. The V and J ends lost 5 bases and 2 bases, in that order; junction bases with no gene match: 9. The CDR3 DNA is TGCGCCAGCAGTCGGGAGACTAGCGGACCCACAGATACGCAGTATTTT. It encodes CASSRETSGPTDTQYF.

V gene TRBV7-9 combines with J gene TRBJ2-7; 8 bases line up with TRBD1. The CDR3 spans 17 residues. Trimming at V came to 5 bases and at J to 3 bases, leaving 15 bases not matched to a gene. Per the germline V gene, CDR1 is SEHNR and CDR2 is FQNEAQ (reference sequence). CDR3 in DNA: TGTGCCAGCAGCGGTTACTCCCGGGACAGGACCCTCTACGAGCAGTACTTC. Protein product: CASSGYSRDRTLYEQYF.

The chain joins TRBV6-5 to TRBJ2-1; 7 bases line up with TRBD2. CDR3 size: 12 residues. In germline, CDR1 is MNHEY, CDR2 SVGAGI. Trimming at V came to 5 bases and at J to 8 bases, leaving 3 bases not matched to a gene. The DNA of the CDR3 is TGTGCCAGCAGTCCGACTAGCTATGAGCAGTTCTTC. Translated: CASSPTSYEQFF.

The rearrangement joins TRBV7-2 to TRBJ1-1; D gene ambiguous. The V end was cut by 5 bases, the J end by 4 bases, with 14 bases between. Per the germline V gene, CDR1 is SGHTA and CDR2 is FQGNSA. The CDR3 runs to 14 residues. The CDR3 spells CASSPGRGSTEAFF. The CDR3 region has the DNA TGTGCCAGCAGCCCCGGTCGAGGATCCACTGAAGCTTTCTTT.

This chain uses TRBV7-9 with TRBJ2-1; 9 nucleotides agree with TRBD2. Germline CDR1 and CDR2: SEHNR and FQNEAQ (reference sequence). This CDR3 is 16 amino acids long. The ends lost 4 bases at V and 4 bases at J; junction bases unmatched: 8. DNA of the CDR3: TGTGCCAGCAGCTCCCAGATAGCGGGAGTATACAATGAGCAGTTCTTC. It is translated as CASSSQIAGVYNEQFF.

The chain uses TRBV19 and TRBJ1-5; D unclear. V lost 7 bases to trimming and J lost 9 bases, with 10 bases between them. The CDR3 has 11 residues. Germline CDR1 LNHDA, CDR2 SQIVND (reference sequence). In DNA form, the CDR3 reads TGTGCCAGTACCAATCCAGGGCCCCAGCATTTT. Residues: CASTNPGPQHF.

This chain uses TRBV2 with TRBJ1-5; TRBD1 matches at 8 bases. From germline, CDR1 is SNHLY and CDR2 FYNNEI. V was clipped by 6 bases and J by 1 base; unmatched bases: 5. The length of the CDR3 is 15 residues. CDR3 loop: CASRGHRGSNQPQHF. CDR3 coding DNA: TGTGCCAGCAGGGGGCACAGGGGGAGCAATCAGCCCCAGCATTTT. Combining the CDR3 with reference TRBV2 and TRBJ1-5 gives the whole variable domain EPEVTQTPSHQVTQMGQEVILRCVPISNHLYFYWYRQILGQKVEFLVSFYNNEISEKSEIFDDQFSVERPDGSNFTLKIRSTKLEDSAMYFCASRGHRGSNQPQHFGDGTRLSIL.

This CDR3 is CASRGDRAHEQYF. CDR3 nucleotide sequence: TGTGCCAGCAGAGGGGACAGGGCTCACGAGCAGTACTTC. This chain links TRBV6-5 with TRBJ2-7; 9 bases are a match to TRBD1. Germline V gene data show CDR1 as MNHEY and CDR2 as SVGAGI. Germline trimming cut 6 bases from V and 5 bases from J; bases unmatched to any gene: 5. CDR3 length: 13 amino acids.

Written as DNA, the CDR3 is TGTGCCAGTAGAGAGTCAGGGGGCAATCAGCCCCAGCATTTT. This sequence encodes CASRESGGNQPQHF. The V gene is TRBV19, the J gene TRBJ1-5, with D tentatively TRBD1 (6 bases). Germline-derived CDR1 and CDR2 are LNHDA and SQIVND (reference sequence). This CDR3 comprises 14 residues. Trimming stripped 6 bases from V and 2 bases from J, with 11 bases between. Variable domain in full (rest from reference TRBV19 and TRBJ1-5): DGGITQSPKYLFRKEGQNVTLSCEQNLNHDAMYWYRQDPGQGLRLIYYSQIVNDFQKGDIAEGYSVSREKKESFPLTVTSAQKNPTAFYLCASRESGGNQPQHFGDGTRLSIL.

The chain combines TRBV27 with TRBJ2-1; 9 bases are shared with TRBD2. In germline, CDR1 is MNHEY, CDR2 SMNVEV (reference sequence). The CDR3 is made up of 16 amino acids. The J segment lost 7 bases and the V segment lost 3 bases, leaving 10 bases of the junction unmatched. The CDR3 DNA is TGTGCCAGCAGTTTTCATGGGACTAGCCTGAGGAATGAGCAGTTCTTC. Translated: CASSFHGTSLRNEQFF.

The CDR3 sequence: CASSPRYGEQFF. The DNA of the CDR3 is TGTGCCAGCAGTCCCCGTTACGGTGAGCAGTTCTTC. V usage is TRBV6-5 and J usage is TRBJ2-1, with no clear D. V lost 5 bases to trimming and J lost 9 bases, with 11 bases between them. This CDR3 comprises 12 residues. Germline lookup yields CDR1 MNHEY and CDR2 SVGAGI.

The V call is TRBV7-3, the J call TRBJ1-1; maybe TRBD1 (5 bases). CDR1 is SGHTA, CDR2 FQGTGA, per germline. CDR3 length: 13 residues. V shed 3 bases and J shed 4 bases, with 9 bases lying between them. In nucleotides, the CDR3 is TGTGCCAGCAGCTTTCAGGGAGGCACTGAAGCTTTCTTT. It translates to CASSFQGGTEAFF.

The CDR3 DNA is TGTGCCAGCAGCTCCCCGACTAGATCCCCCTACGAGCAGTACTTC. Protein product: CASSSPTRSPYEQYF. The V and J genes are TRBV7-8 and TRBJ2-7; D perhaps matches TRBD2 (6 bases). Trimming cost V 4 bases and J 2 bases, with 15 bases left between them. CDR1 and CDR2 (germline): SGHVS, FQNEAQ. CDR3 length equals 15 residues.

This chain connects TRBV6-1 to TRBJ2-7; tentative D call: TRBD2 (5 bases). CDR1 is MNHNS and CDR2 is SASEGT in the germline V gene. The CDR3 has 13 amino acids. Deletions cut 7 bases from V and 4 bases from J, with 14 bases between. As DNA, the CDR3 is TGTGCCAGCACCAATACTAGTCCTTACGAGCAGTACTTC. Translation gives CASTNTSPYEQYF.